This TCR beta chain was profiled in a study of cytomegalovirus exposure and HLA in healthy donors. Use of 60 Vbeta and 13 Jbeta primers characterized the PCR. Profiled with immunoSEQ multiplex PCR; TCRdb holds only in-frame clones, not every one. The sample lists about 110,000 clones, approximately 79% occurring once. Germline V gene lookup returns CDR1 SGHTA and CDR2 FQGNSA. V lost 1 base, J lost 5 bases, and 14 bases lay in between. The CDR3 is 15 residues long. Note on this clone: Its specificity is unknown.

Study outcomes and limitations: Being indistinguishable, some V segments were excluded, TRBV6-2 and TRBV6-3 among them. According to an earlier analysis, most TCR beta V segments yielded productive rearrangements about 87% or about 30% of the time. In a later analysis, at a false discovery rate of 0.05, approximately 18,000 TCR beta sequences were associated with HLA alleles.

This TCR came from a man aged 55 to 70 in good health and CMV-seronegative. Sequencing was performed on PBMCs. V is TRBV7-2 and J is TRBJ1-1; possible D gene TRBD1, 6 bases. The CDR3 protein is CASSLDWGRETEAFF. The CDR3 DNA follows: TGTGCCAGCAGCTTAGACTGGGGGCGCGAGACTGAAGCTTTCTTT.